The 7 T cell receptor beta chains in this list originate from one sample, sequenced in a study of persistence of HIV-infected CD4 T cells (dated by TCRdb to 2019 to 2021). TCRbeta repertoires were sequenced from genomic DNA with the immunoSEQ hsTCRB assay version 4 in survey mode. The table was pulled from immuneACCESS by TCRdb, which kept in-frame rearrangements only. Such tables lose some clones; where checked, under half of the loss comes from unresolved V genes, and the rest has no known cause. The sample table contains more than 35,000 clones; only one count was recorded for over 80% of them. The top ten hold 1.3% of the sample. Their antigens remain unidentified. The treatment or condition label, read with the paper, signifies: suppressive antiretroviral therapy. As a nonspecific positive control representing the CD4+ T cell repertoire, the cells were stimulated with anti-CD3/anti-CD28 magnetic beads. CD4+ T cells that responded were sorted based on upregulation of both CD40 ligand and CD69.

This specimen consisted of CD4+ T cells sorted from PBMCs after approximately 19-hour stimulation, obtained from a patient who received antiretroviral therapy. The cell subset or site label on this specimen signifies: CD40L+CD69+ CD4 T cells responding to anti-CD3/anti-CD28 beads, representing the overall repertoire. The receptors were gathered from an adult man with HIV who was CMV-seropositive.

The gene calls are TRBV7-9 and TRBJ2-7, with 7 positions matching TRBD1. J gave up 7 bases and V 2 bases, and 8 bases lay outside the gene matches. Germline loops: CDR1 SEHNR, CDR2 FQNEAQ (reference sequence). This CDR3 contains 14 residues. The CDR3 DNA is TGTGCCAGCAGCTTATCCGGGACAGCCTTAGAGCAGTACTTC. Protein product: CASSLSGTALEQYF. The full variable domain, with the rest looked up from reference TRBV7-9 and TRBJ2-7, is DTGVSQNPRHKITKRGQNVTFRCDPISEHNRLYWYRQTLGQGPEFLTYFQNEAQLEKSRLLSDRFSAERPKGSFSTLEIQRTEQGDSAMYLCASSLSGTALEQYFGPGTRLTVT.

For the CDR3, the DNA is TGTGCCAGCAGCCAACCCCAAAGTTTCTATGGCTACACCTTC. The encoded protein is CASSQPQSFYGYTF. The chain carries TRBV4-2 and TRBJ1-2; unclear D gene. This CDR3 is 14 amino acids long. Germline V gives CDR1 LGHNA, CDR2 YNFKEQ. The germline V and J ends were trimmed by 2 bases and 4 bases, with 11 bases remaining between them.

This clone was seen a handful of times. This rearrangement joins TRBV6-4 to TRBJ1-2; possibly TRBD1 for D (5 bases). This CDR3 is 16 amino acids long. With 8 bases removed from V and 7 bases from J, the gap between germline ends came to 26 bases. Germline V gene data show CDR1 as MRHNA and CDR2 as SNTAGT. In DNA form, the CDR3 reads TGTGCCAGCCGAGGAACAGGCCGGCTTGGAGGATCTGGCTACACCTTC. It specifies CASRGTGRLGGSGYTF.

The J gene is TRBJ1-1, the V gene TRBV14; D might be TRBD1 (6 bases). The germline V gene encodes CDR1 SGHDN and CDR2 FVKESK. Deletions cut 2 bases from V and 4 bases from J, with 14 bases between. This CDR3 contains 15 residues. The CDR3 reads CASSQSQGFSTEAFF. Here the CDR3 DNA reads TGTGCCAGCAGCCAATCCCAGGGGTTTAGCACTGAAGCTTTCTTT.

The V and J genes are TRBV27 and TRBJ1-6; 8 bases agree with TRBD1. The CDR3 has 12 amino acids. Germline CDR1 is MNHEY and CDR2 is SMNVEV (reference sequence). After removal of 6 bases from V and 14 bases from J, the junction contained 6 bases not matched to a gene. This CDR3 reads CASSWTGSTLHF. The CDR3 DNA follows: TGTGCCAGCAGCTGGACAGGGTCAACCCTCCACTTT.

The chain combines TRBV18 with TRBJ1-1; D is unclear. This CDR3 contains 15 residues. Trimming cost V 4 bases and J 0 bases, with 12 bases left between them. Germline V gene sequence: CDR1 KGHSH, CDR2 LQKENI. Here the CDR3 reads CASSRAPGVNTEAFF. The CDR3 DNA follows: TGTGCCAGCTCACGAGCGCCTGGGGTGAACACTGAAGCTTTCTTT.

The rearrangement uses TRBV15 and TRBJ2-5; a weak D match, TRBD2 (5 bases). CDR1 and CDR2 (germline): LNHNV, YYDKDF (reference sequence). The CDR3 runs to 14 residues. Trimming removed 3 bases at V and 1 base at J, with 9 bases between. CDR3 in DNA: TGTGCCACCAGCAGGAACCGGGGCCAAGAGACCCAGTACTTC. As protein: CATSRNRGQETQYF. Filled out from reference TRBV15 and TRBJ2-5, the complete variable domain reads DAMVIQNPRYQVTQFGKPVTLSCSQTLNHNVMYWYQQKSSQAPKLLFHYYDKDFNNEADTPDNFQSRRPNTSFCFLDIRSPGLGDTAMYLCATSRNRGQETQYFGPGTRLLVL.